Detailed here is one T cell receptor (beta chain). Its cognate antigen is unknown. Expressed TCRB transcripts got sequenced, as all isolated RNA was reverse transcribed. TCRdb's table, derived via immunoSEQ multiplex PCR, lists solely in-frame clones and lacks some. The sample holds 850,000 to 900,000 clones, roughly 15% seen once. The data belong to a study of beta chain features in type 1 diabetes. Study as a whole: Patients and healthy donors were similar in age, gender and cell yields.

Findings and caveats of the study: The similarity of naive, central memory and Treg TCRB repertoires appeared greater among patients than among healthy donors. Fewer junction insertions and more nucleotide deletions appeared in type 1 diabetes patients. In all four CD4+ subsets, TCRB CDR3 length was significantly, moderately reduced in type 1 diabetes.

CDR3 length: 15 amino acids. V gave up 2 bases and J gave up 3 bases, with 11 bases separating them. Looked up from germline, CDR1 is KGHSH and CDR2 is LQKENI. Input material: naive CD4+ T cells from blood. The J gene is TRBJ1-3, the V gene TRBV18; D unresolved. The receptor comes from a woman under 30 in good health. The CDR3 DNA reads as TGTGCCAGCTCACCAAGGCACTCACATGGAAACACCATATATTTT. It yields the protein CASSPRHSHGNTIYF.